This is a list of T cell receptor beta chains from one sample in a study of tumor-infiltrating lymphocytes in primary liver carcinoma. TCRdb re-called the multiplex PCR reads with MiXCR, one entry per CDR3 protein. The data show about 320,000 distinct CDR3 sequences, with about 50% seen just once and approximately 17% held by the top ten. Sequencing was performed on peripheral blood. These receptors came from a woman in her 30s with primary liver carcinoma and hepatitis B virus infection. Both conserved end residues are part of each CDR3. Fields, in order: clone size, V gene, D gene, J gene, CDR3 protein, CDR3 DNA. The D gene is left open where the match is weak. A clone size is listed for some rows: how often the clone was seen (once, few, many), or a class if it is expanded.

size: many
V: TRBV11-3
D: .
J: TRBJ1-4
CDR3: CASGGGPDEKLFF
DNA: TGTGCCAGTGGAGGGGGGCCTGATGAAAAACTGTTTTTT

size: .
V: TRBV7-9
D: .
J: TRBJ2-7
CDR3: CASSLAGRASYEQYF
DNA: TGTGCCAGCAGCTTGGCAGGGCGAGCCTCCTACGAGCAGTACTTC

size: .
V: TRBV6-2/TRBV6-3
D: TRBD1
J: TRBJ2-2
CDR3: CASIGTANTGELFF
DNA: TGTGCCAGCATTGGGACAGCGAACACCGGGGAGCTGTTTTTT

size: few
V: TRBV6-1
D: .
J: TRBJ2-7
CDR3: CASKRRQGISEQYF
DNA: TGTGCCAGCAAAAGGCGGCAGGGGATAAGCGAGCAGTACTTC

size: many
V: TRBV12-3/TRBV12-4
D: .
J: TRBJ2-7
CDR3: CASSTRVTYEQYF
DNA: TGTGCCAGCAGTACCAGGGTGACCTACGAGCAGTACTTC

size: .
V: TRBV4-2
D: TRBD2
J: TRBJ2-1
CDR3: CASSPEASGRANEQFF
DNA: TGTGCCAGCAGCCCGGAGGCTAGCGGGAGGGCCAATGAGCAGTTCTTC

size: .
V: TRBV6-1
D: TRBD1
J: TRBJ2-1
CDR3: CASCGEYRGRLSYEQFF
DNA: TGTGCCAGCTGTGGGGAGTACAGGGGGCGCTTATCTTATGAGCAGTTCTTC

size: .
V: TRBV7-9
D: .
J: TRBJ1-5
CDR3: CASNLDVQGGAYQPQHF
DNA: TGTGCCAGCAACTTAGATGTTCAAGGCGGTGCTTATCAGCCCCAGCATTTT

size: .
V: TRBV13
D: .
J: TRBJ2-6
CDR3: CASSLFVSSGANVLTF
DNA: TGTGCCAGCAGCTTATTCGTGTCCTCTGGGGCCAACGTCCTGACTTTC

size: .
V: TRBV7-9
D: TRBD1
J: TRBJ1-1
CDR3: CASSPGQVFSTEAFF
DNA: TGTGCCAGCAGCCCGGGACAGGTTTTTAGCACTGAAGCTTTCTTT

size: .
V: TRBV7-9
D: .
J: TRBJ2-1
CDR3: CASNLSGTGMGNEQFF
DNA: TGTGCCAGCAACTTGTCTGGCACAGGGATGGGGAATGAGCAGTTCTTC

size: few
V: TRBV6-2/TRBV6-3
D: TRBD1
J: TRBJ2-3
CDR3: CASSYSDRGGRDTQYF
DNA: TGTGCCAGCAGTTACTCGGACAGGGGGGGAAGAGATACGCAGTATTTT

size: .
V: TRBV11-3
D: .
J: TRBJ1-1
CDR3: CARSLTATMNTEAFF
DNA: TGTGCCAGAAGCTTAACAGCGACTATGAACACCGAAGCTTTCTTT

size: .
V: TRBV4-1
D: .
J: TRBJ2-3
CDR3: CASSRSGNTQYF
DNA: TGCGCCAGCAGCCGGTCCGGGAATACGCAGTATTTT

size: .
V: TRBV29-1
D: .
J: TRBJ2-7
CDR3: CGVEEEKGFSYEQYF
DNA: TGCGGCGTTGAGGAGGAGAAAGGGTTCTCGTACGAGCAGTACTTC

size: many
V: TRBV29-1
D: TRBD1
J: TRBJ2-3
CDR3: CSVVIQGTVRKTDTQYF
DNA: TGCAGCGTTGTCATCCAGGGGACAGTGCGAAAGACAGATACGCAGTATTTT

size: .
V: TRBV12-3/TRBV12-4
D: .
J: TRBJ2-1
CDR3: CASKTGAGGVNNEQFF
DNA: TGTGCCAGCAAAACCGGGGCCGGCGGGGTCAACAATGAGCAGTTCTTC

size: .
V: TRBV7-9
D: .
J: TRBJ1-5
CDR3: CASSSGFQPQHF
DNA: TGTGCCAGCAGCTCAGGGTTTCAGCCCCAGCATTTT

size: .
V: TRBV28
D: TRBD2
J: TRBJ2-2
CDR3: CASSDSGSITGGLFF
DNA: TGTGCCAGCAGTGATAGCGGGAGTATCACCGGGGGGCTGTTTTTT

size: .
V: TRBV6-1
D: .
J: TRBJ2-3
CDR3: CASRAASTDTQYF
DNA: TGTGCCAGCAGGGCAGCTAGCACAGATACGCAGTATTTT

size: .
V: TRBV29-1
D: .
J: TRBJ1-1
CDR3: CSVEPRPSTEAFF
DNA: TGCAGCGTTGAACCTCGCCCGAGCACTGAAGCTTTCTTT

size: .
V: TRBV24-1
D: TRBD1
J: TRBJ1-1
CDR3: CATSATGVTEAFF
DNA: TGTGCCACCAGTGCTACAGGGGTGACTGAAGCTTTCTTT

size: .
V: TRBV12-3/TRBV12-4
D: .
J: TRBJ1-3
CDR3: CASSLKVPLTSRNAIYF
DNA: TGTGCCAGCAGTTTGAAGGTCCCACTTACCTCTAGAAACGCCATATATTTT

size: .
V: TRBV6-2/TRBV6-3
D: TRBD1
J: TRBJ2-4
CDR3: CASSGDSPKNIQYF
DNA: TGTGCCAGCAGTGGGGACAGCCCCAAAAACATTCAGTACTTC